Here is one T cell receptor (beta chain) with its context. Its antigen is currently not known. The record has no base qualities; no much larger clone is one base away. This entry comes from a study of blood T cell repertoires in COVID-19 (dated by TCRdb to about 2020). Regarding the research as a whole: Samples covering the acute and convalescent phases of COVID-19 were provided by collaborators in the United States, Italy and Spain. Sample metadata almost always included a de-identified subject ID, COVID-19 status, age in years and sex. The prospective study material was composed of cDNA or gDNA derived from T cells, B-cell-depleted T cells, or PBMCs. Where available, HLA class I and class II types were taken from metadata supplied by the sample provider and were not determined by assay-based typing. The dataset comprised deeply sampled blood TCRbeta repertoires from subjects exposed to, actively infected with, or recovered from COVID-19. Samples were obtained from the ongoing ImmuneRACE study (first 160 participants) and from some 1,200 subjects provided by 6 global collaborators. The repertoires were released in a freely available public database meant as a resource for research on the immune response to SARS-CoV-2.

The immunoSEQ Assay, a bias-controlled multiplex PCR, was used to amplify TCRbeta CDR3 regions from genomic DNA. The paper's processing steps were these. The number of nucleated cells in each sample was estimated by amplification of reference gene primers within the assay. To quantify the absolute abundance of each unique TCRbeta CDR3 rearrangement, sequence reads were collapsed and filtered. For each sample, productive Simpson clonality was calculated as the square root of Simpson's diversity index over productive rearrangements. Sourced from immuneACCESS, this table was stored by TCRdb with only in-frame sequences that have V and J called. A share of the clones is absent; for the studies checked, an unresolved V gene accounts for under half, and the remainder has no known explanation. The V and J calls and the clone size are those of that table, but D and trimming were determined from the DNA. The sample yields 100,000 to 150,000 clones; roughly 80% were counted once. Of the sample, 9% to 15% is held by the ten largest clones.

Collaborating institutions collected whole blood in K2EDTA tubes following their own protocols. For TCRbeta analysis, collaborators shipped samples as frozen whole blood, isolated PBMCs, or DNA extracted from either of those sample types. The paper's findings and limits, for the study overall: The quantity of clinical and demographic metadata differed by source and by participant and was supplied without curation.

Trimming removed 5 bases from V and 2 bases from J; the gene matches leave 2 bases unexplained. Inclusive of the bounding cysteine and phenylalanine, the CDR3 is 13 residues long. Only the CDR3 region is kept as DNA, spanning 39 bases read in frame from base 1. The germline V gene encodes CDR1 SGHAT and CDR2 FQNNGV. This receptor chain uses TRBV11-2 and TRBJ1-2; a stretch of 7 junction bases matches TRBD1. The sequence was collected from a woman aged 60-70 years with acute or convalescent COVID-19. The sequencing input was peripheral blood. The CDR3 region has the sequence CASSQTGNYGYTF. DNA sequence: TGTGCCAGCAGCCAGACAGGGAACTATGGCTACACCTTC.